The sequence of this T cell receptor (beta chain) was determined in a study of blood T cell repertoires in COVID-19. Looking at the study overall: Both acute and convalescent COVID-19 samples were obtained from the United States, Italy and Spain. From T cells, B-cell-depleted T cells, or PBMCs came the material, which was cDNA or gDNA.

As originally analysed: Reference gene primers were amplified, and this amplification served to estimate nucleated cell counts. TCRdb keeps only in-frame clones here, not all; method: immunoSEQ multiplex PCR. V and J calls and clone size are given by that table; D and trimming were obtained from the DNA. The sample holds about 160,000 clones, 90% to 95% seen once. From germline, CDR1 is MGHDK and CDR2 SYGVNS. The CDR3 covers 14 residues. The V gene end was trimmed by 7 bases and the J gene end by 4 bases; junction bases not matched to a gene: 9. This sequence was found in a woman in her 50s with acute or convalescent COVID-19. The chain recombines TRBV25-1 with TRBJ2-5, with 7 nucleotides matching TRBD1. Input material: peripheral blood. The DNA for the CDR3 is TGTGCCAGCATCCTGTCAGGGGGTCGAGAGACCCAGTACTTC. Translated: CASILSGGRETQYF. The full variable domain, in which reference TRBV25-1 and TRBJ2-5 provide the parts outside the CDR3, is EADIYQTPRYLVIGTGKKITLECSQTMGHDKMYWYQQDPGMELHLIHYSYGVNSTEKGDLSSESTVSRIRTEHFPLTLESARPSHTSQYLCASILSGGRETQYFGPGTRLLVL.